The 21 T cell receptor beta chains below all came from one sample that was sequenced in a study of blood T cell repertoires in COVID-19. Sequenced by immunoSEQ multiplex PCR; TCRdb stores in-frame clones only, minus some. The sample shows around 120,000 clones, more than 75% of them seen only once. The sample taken for sequencing was peripheral blood. Receptor source: a man aged 45-65 years with acute or convalescent COVID-19.

This chain connects TRBV29-1 to TRBJ2-7; 11 bases align to TRBD1. CDR3 length equals 14 residues. Germline-derived CDR1 and CDR2 are SQVTM and ANQGSEA. Losses at the gene ends were 6 bases for V and 2 bases for J; bases not matched to a gene: 6. DNA of the CDR3: TGCAGCGTGATCGGGACAGGGGGTCCCTACGAGCAGTACTTC. Encoded protein: CSVIGTGGPYEQYF.

The rearrangement joins TRBV24-1 to TRBJ2-5; TRBD2 agrees at 10 bases. The germline CDR1 and CDR2 sequences are KGHDR and SFDVKD. The CDR3 is 16 amino acids. J gave up 2 bases and V 4 bases, and 6 bases lay outside the gene matches. The CDR3 bases are TGTGCCACCAGTGACGCGGTGACTAGCGGGCAAGAGACCCAGTACTTC. Its protein is CATSDAVTSGQETQYF.

This clone came up once. The chain uses TRBV7-9 and TRBJ2-5; TRBD1 is a possible D gene (6 bases). With 3 bases removed from V and 2 bases from J, the gap between germline ends came to 13 bases. Per the germline V gene, CDR1 is SEHNR and CDR2 is FQNEAQ (reference sequence). The CDR3 consists of 15 residues. This CDR3 is CASSLVEGEQETQYF. CDR3 nucleotides: TGTGCCAGCAGCTTGGTAGAGGGGGAACAAGAGACCCAGTACTTC.

This sequence joins TRBV7-9 and TRBJ2-2; 9 nucleotides agree with TRBD2. Losses at the gene ends were 1 base for V and 5 bases for J; bases not matched to a gene: 5. Looked up from germline, CDR1 is SEHNR and CDR2 is FQNEAQ (reference sequence). The CDR3 runs to 16 residues. The CDR3 protein is CASSLGTSVWTGELFF. The CDR3 DNA follows: TGTGCCAGCAGCTTAGGGACTAGCGTGTGGACCGGGGAGCTGTTTTTT.

The gene calls are TRBV3-1 (or the pseudogene TRBV3-2) and TRBJ1-2; TRBD1 matches at 7 bases. Germline CDR1 LGHDT, CDR2 YNNKEL (reference sequence). The length of the CDR3 is 16 residues. Losses at the gene ends were 4 bases for V and 6 bases for J; bases not matched to a gene: 14. CDR3 sequence (DNA): TGTGCCAGCAGCCTACTGTGGGTCGACAGGGCCAATGGCTACACCTTC. Translation: CASSLLWVDRANGYTF.

The sample holds many counts of this clone. The V gene is TRBV5-6, the J gene TRBJ2-7, with D hard to call. Germline V gene lookup returns CDR1 SGHDT and CDR2 YYEEEE. V was cut by 2 bases and J by 6 bases, with 9 bases left in between. The CDR3 is made up of 12 amino acids. The CDR3 DNA reads as TGTGCCAGCAGCTTCGACTCTTCCGAGCAGTACTTC. It is translated as CASSFDSSEQYF.

The chain is built from TRBV4-3 and TRBJ2-2; weak D call: TRBD2 (6 bases). Trimming removed 0 bases from V and 8 bases from J, with 10 bases in between. The CDR3 covers 14 residues. Per germline, CDR1 LGHNA and CDR2 YSLEER. DNA of the CDR3: TGCGCCAGCAGCCAAGACGGGAGAGCGGGGGAGCTGTTTTTT. Translated: CASSQDGRAGELFF.

This clone showed up just a few times. This chain uses TRBV6-2 or TRBV6-3 with TRBJ2-7; D is unresolved. This CDR3 has 11 amino acids. V was clipped by 5 bases and J by 4 bases, with 6 bases between them. CDR1 and CDR2 from the germline V gene are MNHEY and SVGEGT. CDR3 amino acids: CASSRRYEQYF. CDR3 coding DNA: TGTGCCAGCAGTCGTCGGTACGAGCAGTACTTC.

This clone was found once. The chain carries TRBV5-1 and TRBJ1-2; unclear D gene. The germline V gene encodes CDR1 SGHRS and CDR2 YFSETQ. CDR3 length equals 15 residues. V was cut by 2 bases and J by 0 bases, with 11 bases left in between. Written as DNA, the CDR3 is TGCGCCAGCAGCTTAGAGGGATCCCCTAACTATGGCTACACCTTC. This codes for CASSLEGSPNYGYTF.

The chain has TRBV2 and TRBJ1-5; D gene ambiguous. The V gene lost 5 bases and the J gene lost 6 bases, with 11 bases spanning the gap. Germline-derived CDR1 and CDR2 are SNHLY and FYNNEI. The CDR3 sequence is 13 residues long. As DNA, the CDR3 is TGTGCCAGCAGTAGTCAGGCCGGTCAGCCCCAGCATTTT. Translated: CASSSQAGQPQHF. Full variable domain (remainder filled in from reference TRBV2 and TRBJ1-5): EPEVTQTPSHQVTQMGQEVILRCVPISNHLYFYWYRQILGQKVEFLVSFYNNEISEKSEIFDDQFSVERPDGSNFTLKIRSTKLEDSAMYFCASSSQAGQPQHFGDGTRLSIL.

This rearrangement joins TRBV6-4 to TRBJ1-1; TRBD1 matches at 9 bases. In germline, CDR1 is MRHNA, CDR2 SNTAGT. V lost 8 bases and J lost 2; bases outside the gene matches: 21. This CDR3 is built from 19 residues. CDR3 sequence: CASHKSRNRDRERNTEAFF. The CDR3 bases are TGTGCCAGCCACAAAAGTCGCAACCGGGACAGGGAAAGAAACACTGAAGCTTTCTTT.

The chain has TRBV5-4 and TRBJ1-2, with TRBD1 matching over 8 bases. Germline V lookup: CDR1 SGHNT, CDR2 YYREEE (reference sequence). The CDR3 covers 14 residues. Trimming removed 5 bases from V and 8 bases from J; junction bases left unmatched: 11. CDR3 protein: CASRILQGAQGYTF. The CDR3 nucleotides are TGTGCCAGCAGGATTCTTCAGGGGGCGCAAGGCTACACCTTC.

To note about this clone: The junction does not match germline at one end; this may be a read error. The chain couples TRBV2 to TRBJ1-6; no clear D gene. Germline V lookup: CDR1 SNHLY, CDR2 FYNNEI. CDR3 length equals 14 residues. The CDR3 sequence is CASRPDSPNSPLHF. The CDR3 nucleotides read TGTGCCAGCAGGCCCGACTCTCCCAATTCGCCCCTCCACTTT. Based on the CDR3 plus reference TRBV2 and TRBJ1-6, the full variable domain is EPEVTQTPSHQVTQMGQEVILRCVPISNHLYFYWYRQILGQKVEFLVSFYNNEISEKSEIFDDQFSVERPDGSNFTLKIRSTKLEDSAMYFCASRPDSPNSPLHFGNGTRLTVT.

This chain uses TRBV11-3 with TRBJ2-2, with no clear D. This CDR3 is built from 14 residues. CDR1 SGHNT and CDR2 YENEEA come from the germline V gene. V lost 2 bases, J lost 4 bases, and 8 bases lay in between. In nucleotides, the CDR3 is TGTGCCAGCAGCTTACCAGGCGTCACCGGGGAGCTGTTTTTT. Protein sequence: CASSLPGVTGELFF.

This rearrangement joins TRBV7-2 to TRBJ1-2, with 9 bases that match TRBD1. CDR3 size: 14 residues. Looked up from germline, CDR1 is SGHTA and CDR2 is FQGNSA. J lost 7 bases, V lost 2 bases, and 5 bases had no gene match. Here the CDR3 DNA reads TGTGCCAGCAGCTTAAGGGACAGGGCGGGTGGCTACACCTTC. Translation gives CASSLRDRAGGYTF.

This clone was counted once. This sequence joins TRBV24-1 and TRBJ1-3; 9 bases are shared with TRBD1. Per germline, CDR1 KGHDR and CDR2 SFDVKD. Germline trimming cut 6 bases from V and 4 bases from J; bases unmatched to any gene: 6. The CDR3 loop spans 15 amino acids. CDR3 residues: CATSTGGAPGNTIYF. In DNA form, the CDR3 reads TGTGCCACCAGTACAGGGGGCGCCCCCGGAAACACCATATATTTT.

The chain combines TRBV10-3 with TRBJ1-6, with D uncertain. The germline V gene encodes CDR1 ENHRY and CDR2 SYGVKD. The CDR3 loop spans 13 amino acids. Trimming left V 7 bases short and J 10 bases short, with 14 bases between. CDR3 DNA: TGTGCCATCACCCCGGGGTCCGGATCACCCCTCCACTTT. This encodes CAITPGSGSPLHF.

The V gene is TRBV30, the J gene TRBJ1-1; D is uncertain. Per the germline V gene, CDR1 is GTSNPN and CDR2 is SVGIG (reference sequence). The CDR3 consists of 13 residues. The V end was cut by 0 bases, the J end by 3 bases, with 8 bases between. This CDR3 is CAWSVRVDTEAFF. In nucleotides, the CDR3 is TGTGCCTGGAGTGTACGGGTGGACACTGAAGCTTTCTTT. Drawing the rest from reference TRBV30 and TRBJ1-1, the complete variable domain is SQTIHQWPATLVQPVGSPLSLECTVEGTSNPNLYWYRQAAGRGLQLLFYSVGIGQISSEVPQNLSASRPQDRQFILSSKKLLLSDSGFYLCAWSVRVDTEAFFGQGTRLTVV.

The chain joins TRBV4-3 to TRBJ1-3; maybe TRBD1 (6 bases). The CDR3 loop spans 16 amino acids. Trimming shortened V by 0 bases and J by 2 bases, and 11 bases separated the two germline ends. CDR1 is LGHNA, CDR2 YSLEER, per germline. The CDR3 is CASSQDMSGAGNTIYF. In DNA, the CDR3 is TGCGCCAGCAGCCAAGATATGTCAGGGGCTGGAAACACCATATATTTT.

This clone was seen a single time. The chain joins TRBV7-2 to TRBJ2-1; 12 bases line up with TRBD2. The V segment lost 4 bases and the J segment 7 bases; nucleotides outside the gene matches: 5. Germline V CDR1 and CDR2: SGHTA, FQGNSA. The CDR3 loop spans 15 amino acids. CDR3 in DNA: TGTGCCAGCAGCTGGTGGACTAGCGGGAATAATGAGCAGTTCTTC. Its translation: CASSWWTSGNNEQFF.

The chain has TRBV6-5 and TRBJ2-3, with TRBD2 matching over 7 bases. V lost 4 bases and J lost 4; bases outside the gene matches: 5. The germline CDR1 and CDR2 sequences are MNHEY and SVGAGI. The CDR3 has 14 amino acids. In DNA form, the CDR3 reads TGTGCCAGCAGTTGGCGGGAGCCCCCAGATACGCAGTATTTT. Its protein product is CASSWREPPDTQYF.